A selection of T cell receptor beta chains follows, all from one sample in a study of low-dose radiotherapy and immunotherapy resistance in tumors. MiXCR, applied by TCRdb to the reads, yields one record per CDR3 protein. Of roughly 38,000 distinct CDR3 sequences listed, about 20% are singletons. This material consisted of PBMCs, taken after low-dose radiotherapy plus immunotherapy. The receptors stem from a female donor with ovarian cancer. The CDR3 runs from the conserved cysteine through the conserved F or W. D genes are given only for firm matches. Clone size is stated in some rows and not others, as once, few, many or a class when expanded.

v_gene	abundance	d_gene	j_gene	CDR3nt	CDR3aa
TRBV13	few	NA	TRBJ2-2	TGTGCCAGCAGCTTATTCGCCACCGGGGAGCTGTTTTTT	CASSLFATGELFF
TRBV5-1	many	NA	TRBJ1-5	TGCGCCAGCAGCCCCGGGGAGGGTTTACAGCCCCAGCATTTT	CASSPGEGLQPQHF
TRBV9	NA	NA	TRBJ2-7	TGTGCCAGCAGCGTAGAGGGCTCCATCTACGAGCAGTACTTC	CASSVEGSIYEQYF
TRBV5-1	many	NA	TRBJ2-6	TGCGCCAGCAGCATGGGGGTCTCTGGGGCCAACGTCCTGACTTTC	CASSMGVSGANVLTF
TRBV12-3/TRBV12-4	many	NA	TRBJ2-6	TGTGCCAGCAGCCATCTCTCTGGGGCCAACGTCCTGACTTTC	CASSHLSGANVLTF
TRBV19	many	NA	TRBJ1-5	TGTGCCAGTAGTCAGATGGGGGGAAGCAATCAGCCCCAGCATTTT	CASSQMGGSNQPQHF
TRBV2	medium-sized	TRBD1	TRBJ2-7	TGTGCCAGCAAGACTGTGGGACAGGGGTCCTACGAGCAGTACTTC	CASKTVGQGSYEQYF
TRBV9	few	NA	TRBJ1-6	TGTGCCAGCAGCCCGGGGGAGAGACCCCTCCACTTT	CASSPGERPLHF
TRBV3-1	many	NA	TRBJ1-2	TGTGCCAGCAACCCAGGGATGGGTTATGGCTACACCTTC	CASNPGMGYGYTF
TRBV6-2/TRBV6-3	many	TRBD2	TRBJ2-5	TGTGCCAGCAGTTCTACGACTAGCGGGGGGACCCAGTACTTC	CASSSTTSGGTQYF
TRBV18	many	NA	TRBJ2-1	TGTGCCAGCTCACTGTGGACGGACAATGAGCAGTTCTTC	CASSLWTDNEQFF
TRBV19	many	TRBD1	TRBJ2-3	TGTGCCAGTAGTACGCCGGGACAGGGGGGGGATACGCAGTATTTT	CASSTPGQGGDTQYF
TRBV3-1	NA	NA	TRBJ1-1	TGTGCCAGCAGCCAGGGGGGTGCGGGGGCGCACACTGAAGCTTTCTTT	CASSQGGAGAHTEAFF
TRBV6-2/TRBV6-3	many	NA	TRBJ1-5	TGTGCCAGCAGTGACGGGTATCAGCCCCAGCATTTT	CASSDGYQPQHF
TRBV18	many	NA	TRBJ2-3	TGTGCCAGCTCACCGACATCGGGTAGCACAGATACGCAGTATTTT	CASSPTSGSTDTQYF
TRBV7-3	few	NA	TRBJ2-7	TGTGCCAGCAGCCCGAGGGCGGCGGGAGAGCAGTACTTC	CASSPRAAGEQYF
TRBV7-2	many	TRBD2	TRBJ2-4	TGTGCCAGCAGCTTAGTTGTAGCGGGGGGGCCGCGGGCCAAAAACATTCAGTACTTC	CASSLVVAGGPRAKNIQYF
TRBV7-6	many	NA	TRBJ2-1	TGTGCCAGCAGCTTACCTTACAATGAGCAGTTCTTC	CASSLPYNEQFF
TRBV7-8	NA	TRBD1	TRBJ2-3	TGTGCCAGCAGCTTAGCGGGGACAGCGATCAGCTATACGCAGTATTTT	CASSLAGTAISYTQYF
TRBV19	many	NA	TRBJ1-1	TGTGCCAGTAGTCCCCCAGCAGGGCTGGTCACTGAAGCTTTCTTT	CASSPPAGLVTEAFF
TRBV14	many	NA	TRBJ2-3	TGTGCCAGCAGCCCCCATCGCACAGATACGCAGTATTTT	CASSPHRTDTQYF
TRBV5-1	many	TRBD1	TRBJ2-1	TGCGCCAGCAGCTTGGCGACAGGGGGGACCTACAATGAGCAGTTCTTC	CASSLATGGTYNEQFF
TRBV18	many	NA	TRBJ2-1	TGTGCCAGCTCACCATTACGCGATTATGAGCAGTTCTTC	CASSPLRDYEQFF
TRBV7-8	NA	NA	TRBJ1-2	TGTGCCAGCAGCTTAGCGGATAGCCTGAGGAAACTCTTC	CASSLADSLRKLF
TRBV27	many	NA	TRBJ2-1	TGTGCCAGCAGCAACCCGAACGGCTATGAGCAGTTCTTC	CASSNPNGYEQFF
TRBV20-1	many	TRBD2	TRBJ2-1	TGCAGTGCCGAGAAGGGACTAGCGGGAGGTATCTACAATGAGCAGTTCTTC	CSAEKGLAGGIYNEQFF
TRBV4-1	many	NA	TRBJ2-2	TGCGCCAGCAGCAGGGCTAGCTCGAACACCGGGGAGCTGTTTTTT	CASSRASSNTGELFF
TRBV11-1	many	NA	TRBJ2-2	TGTGCCAGCAGCTCCCAGGGGGGGACCGGGGAGCTGTTTTTT	CASSSQGGTGELFF
TRBV3-1	many	TRBD2	TRBJ2-3	TGTGCCAGCAACTCGGCGGGAGCGTTCACAGATACGCAGTATTTT	CASNSAGAFTDTQYF
TRBV5-1	many	TRBD1	TRBJ2-7	TGCGCCAGCAGCTTGGGTTCCGGGACAGGGGGCTACGAGCAGTACTTC	CASSLGSGTGGYEQYF
TRBV6-2/TRBV6-3	many	NA	TRBJ2-1	TGTGCCAGCACCAAGGCACTTTACAATGAGCAGTTCTTC	CASTKALYNEQFF
TRBV27	many	TRBD2	TRBJ2-2	TGTGCCAGCAGTCGCCGCGTGGAGCGGGAGGGCGGGGAGCTGTTTTTT	CASSRRVEREGGELFF
TRBV19	few	NA	TRBJ1-1	TGTGCCAGTAGTATTTCCAGGGGCGGGATGAACACTGAAGCTTTCTTT	CASSISRGGMNTEAFF
TRBV7-6	NA	NA	TRBJ2-7	TGTGCCAGCAGCTTAGCGGACTCCGGGGCCTACGAGCAGTACTTC	CASSLADSGAYEQYF
TRBV5-4	NA	TRBD1	TRBJ2-3	TGTGCCAGCAGCCCCGGGGGACAGGGGATAGATACGCAGTATTTT	CASSPGGQGIDTQYF
TRBV5-1	NA	NA	TRBJ2-2	TGCGCCAGCAGCGGGCCGGGTGGTCCAAACTCCGGGGAGCTGTTTTTT	CASSGPGGPNSGELFF